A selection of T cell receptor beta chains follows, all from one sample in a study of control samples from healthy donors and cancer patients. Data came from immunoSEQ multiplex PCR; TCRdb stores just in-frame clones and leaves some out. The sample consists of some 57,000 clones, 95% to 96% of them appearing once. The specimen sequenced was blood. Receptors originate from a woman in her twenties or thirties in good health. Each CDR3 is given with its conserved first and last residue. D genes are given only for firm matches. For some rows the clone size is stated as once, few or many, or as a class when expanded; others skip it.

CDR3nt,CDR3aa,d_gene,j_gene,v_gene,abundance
TGTGCCACCAGTGACCGTGGATCGGGGACAGATACGCAGTATTTT,CATSDRGSGTDTQYF,-,TRBJ2-3,TRBV24-1,once
TGTGCTAGTGGTAGCCCAACTAGCGGGTGGGCCTACGAGCAGTACTTC,CASGSPTSGWAYEQYF,TRBD2,TRBJ2-7,TRBV12-5,-
TGTGCCAGCAGTTCCGGGACTAACTACAATGAGCAGTTCTTC,CASSSGTNYNEQFF,TRBD2,TRBJ2-1,TRBV28,-
TGTGCCAGCAGTCTTAGGCGGGAAACGTTTTACGAGCAGTACTTC,CASSLRRETFYEQYF,-,TRBJ2-7,TRBV6-6,-
TGTGCCAGCCATTCGGGACAGCAATTCTCTGGGGCCAACGTCCTGACTTTC,CASHSGQQFSGANVLTF,TRBD1,TRBJ2-6,TRBV28,-
TGTGCCAGCAGTTTCCCAGACGGGGAGCTGTTTTTT,CASSFPDGELFF,-,TRBJ2-2,TRBV28,-
TGCGCCAGCAGCCAAGATGAGAGCGGGCCTTTTGGTCAGCCCCAGCATTTT,CASSQDESGPFGQPQHF,-,TRBJ1-5,TRBV4-3,-
TGTGCCAGCAGTCCCCGGGACAGGGGGCTTCAGCCCCAGCATTTT,CASSPRDRGLQPQHF,TRBD1,TRBJ1-5,TRBV28,-
TGTGCCAGCAGCTCCGGGACTCCCGAAACCGGGGAGCTGTTTTTT,CASSSGTPETGELFF,-,TRBJ2-2,TRBV6-2/TRBV6-3,-
TGTGCCAGCAGTGCACCCCGGAGGGGAGGAAACACCATATATTTT,CASSAPRRGGNTIYF,-,TRBJ1-3,TRBV28,-
TGTGCCAGCAGCTGGACAGGGACCAACACCGGGGAGCTGTTTTTT,CASSWTGTNTGELFF,TRBD1,TRBJ2-2,TRBV7-3,-
TGTGCCAGCAGTTCTCGGGACAGGGTGAGAAATGAGCAGTTCTTC,CASSSRDRVRNEQFF,TRBD1,TRBJ2-1,TRBV27,-
TGTGCCATTCGGGAGGGGCCGGACAGGGCCCACGAGCAGTACTTC,CAIREGPDRAHEQYF,-,TRBJ2-7,TRBV6-6,-
TGTGCCACCAGTGATTCGAAGGGAGGGACCCAGTACTTC,CATSDSKGGTQYF,-,TRBJ2-5,TRBV24-1,-
TGTGCCAGCAGCCCTAGCGGGGCGGTTTACAATGAGCAGTTCTTC,CASSPSGAVYNEQFF,TRBD2,TRBJ2-1,TRBV7-6,once
TGCGCCAGCAGCTTGGCTGGGCACGTCAATCAGCCCCAGCATTTT,CASSLAGHVNQPQHF,-,TRBJ1-5,TRBV5-1,-
TGTGCCAGCAGTTCCCCCGGCCAACCCCTCCACTTT,CASSSPGQPLHF,-,TRBJ1-6,TRBV28,-
TGCGCCAGCAGCCAAGATTCCGGGACAGGGGCCGGCTACACCTTC,CASSQDSGTGAGYTF,TRBD1,TRBJ1-2,TRBV4-1,once